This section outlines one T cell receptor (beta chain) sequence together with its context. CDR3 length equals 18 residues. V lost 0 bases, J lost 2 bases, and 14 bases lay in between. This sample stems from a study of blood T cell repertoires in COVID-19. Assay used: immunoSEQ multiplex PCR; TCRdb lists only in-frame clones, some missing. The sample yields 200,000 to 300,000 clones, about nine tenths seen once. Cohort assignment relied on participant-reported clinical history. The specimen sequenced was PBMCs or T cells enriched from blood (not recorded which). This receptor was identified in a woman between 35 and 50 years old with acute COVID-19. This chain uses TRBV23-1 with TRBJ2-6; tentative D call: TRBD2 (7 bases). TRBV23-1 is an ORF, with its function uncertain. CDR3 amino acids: CASSQSGGGETGANVLTF. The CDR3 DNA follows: TGCGCCAGCAGTCAATCGGGCGGGGGCGAAACTGGGGCCAACGTCCTGACTTTC.